The present TCR beta chain was sequenced within a study of regulatory T cells in long-lasting Graves disease. Study-level background: The criterion for persistent Graves' disease was over 5 years of antithyroid drugs with positive TSH receptor antibodies. Regarding the study as a whole: With a few thousand shared public clonotypes, persistent patients exceeded new patients, who shared about 1,000.

Only a few counts were recorded for this clonotype. No antigen is known for it. Time point: persistent/refractory GD, antithyroid drugs over 5 years with positive TRAb. Generation of the TCR library employed RNA extracted from PBMCs. Investigators report Graves' disease was diagnosed under American Thyroid Association guidelines. The TCR beta library used iRepertoire HTBI primers with Arm-PCR amplification of CDR3. Each CDR3 protein gets one entry after TCRdb re-called the multiplex PCR reads with MiXCR. Of roughly 300,000 distinct CDR3 sequences in the sample, roughly 21% were seen once. Trimming cost V 6 bases and J 4 bases, with 19 bases left between them. Germline assignment: CDR1 SQVTM and CDR2 ANQGSEA. The CDR3 spans 14 residues.

The TCR sequence derives from a female donor with Graves disease. The chain links TRBV29-1 to TRBJ2-7; D perhaps matches TRBD2 (6 bases). Material: peripheral blood mononuclear cells (PBMCs), obtained when the disease was refractory, from a patient treated with antithyroid drugs. This CDR3 is CSVPRELLPYEQYF. For the CDR3, the DNA is TGCAGCGTGCCACGGGAGTTACTTCCTTACGAGCAGTACTTC.